This TCR beta chain derives from a study of OX40 agonist ivuxolimab in advanced cancers. Study at large: Age averaged around 58 years (range roughly 20 to 90), and less than 85% were male.

Between the trimmed V and J ends, which lost 2 bases and 4 bases, there was a span of 9 bases. The germline gives CDR1 SGHVS, CDR2 FQNEAQ. This CDR3 spans 14 amino acids. Study results and caveats: By week 6 at 0.1 to 3.0 mg/kg, blood CD4+ and CD8+ T cells had expanded clonally. On average, a greater number of expanded clones characterised CD8+ T cells relative to CD4+.

In the case of this clone: Antigen specificity is unknown.

The assay was immunoSEQ multiplex PCR, and TCRdb's table has in-frame clones only and misses some. This sample has over 30,000 clones, with 82% found just once. This specimen consisted of CD4+ or CD8+ T cells sorted from blood, obtained in a trial of the OX40 agonist ivuxolimab. The clonotype comes from an adult with an advanced solid tumor such as melanoma, head and neck, liver or kidney cancer. V gene TRBV7-8 combines with J gene TRBJ1-5, with a weak D call TRBD1 (5 bases). The CDR3 here is CASSLTRENQPQHF. The CDR3 coding sequence is TGTGCCAGCAGCTTAACCAGGGAAAATCAGCCCCAGCATTTT.